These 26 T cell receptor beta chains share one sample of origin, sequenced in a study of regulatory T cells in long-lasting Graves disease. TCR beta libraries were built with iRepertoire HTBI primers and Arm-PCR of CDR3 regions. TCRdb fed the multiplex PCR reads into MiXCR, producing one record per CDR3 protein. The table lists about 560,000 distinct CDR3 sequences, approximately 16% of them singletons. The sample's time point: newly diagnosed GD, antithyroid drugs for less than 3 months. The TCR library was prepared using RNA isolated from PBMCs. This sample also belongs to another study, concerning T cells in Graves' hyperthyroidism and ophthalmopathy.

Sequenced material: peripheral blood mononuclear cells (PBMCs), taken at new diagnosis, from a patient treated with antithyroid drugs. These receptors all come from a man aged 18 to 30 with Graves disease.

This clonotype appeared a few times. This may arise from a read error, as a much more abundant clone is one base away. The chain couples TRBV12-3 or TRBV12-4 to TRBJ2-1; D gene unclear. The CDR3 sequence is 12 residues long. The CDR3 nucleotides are TGTGCCAGCAGTGCCGTAAACAATGAGCGGTTCTTC. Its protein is CASSAVNNERFF.

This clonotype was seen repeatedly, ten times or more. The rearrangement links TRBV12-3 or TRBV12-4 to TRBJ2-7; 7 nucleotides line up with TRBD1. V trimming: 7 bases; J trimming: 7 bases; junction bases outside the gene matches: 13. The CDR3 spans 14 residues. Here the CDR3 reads CASIRDSSMGEQYF. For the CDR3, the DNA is TGTGCCAGCATTCGGGACAGTTCAATGGGGGAGCAGTACTTC.

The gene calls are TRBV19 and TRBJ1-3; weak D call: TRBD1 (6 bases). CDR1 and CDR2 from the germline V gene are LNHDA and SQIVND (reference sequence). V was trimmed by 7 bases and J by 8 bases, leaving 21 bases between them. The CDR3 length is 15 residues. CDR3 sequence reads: CASNPKGGSADTIYF. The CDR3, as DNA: TGTGCCAGTAATCCTAAGGGGGGATCGGCGGACACCATATATTTT.

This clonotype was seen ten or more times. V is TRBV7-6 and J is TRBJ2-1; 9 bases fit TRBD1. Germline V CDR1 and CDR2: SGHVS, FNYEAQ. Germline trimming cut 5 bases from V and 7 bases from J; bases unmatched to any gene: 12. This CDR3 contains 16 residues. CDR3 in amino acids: CASSLRAQGAGNEQFF. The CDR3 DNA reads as TGTGCCAGCAGCCTAAGAGCACAGGGGGCAGGGAATGAGCAGTTCTTC.

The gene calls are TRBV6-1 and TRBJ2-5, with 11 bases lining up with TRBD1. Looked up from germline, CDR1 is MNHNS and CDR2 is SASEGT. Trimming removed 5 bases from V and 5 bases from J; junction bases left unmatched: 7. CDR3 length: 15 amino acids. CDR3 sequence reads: CASSLNRDRGETQYF. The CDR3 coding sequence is TGTGCCAGCAGTCTCAACCGGGACAGGGGGGAGACCCAGTACTTC.

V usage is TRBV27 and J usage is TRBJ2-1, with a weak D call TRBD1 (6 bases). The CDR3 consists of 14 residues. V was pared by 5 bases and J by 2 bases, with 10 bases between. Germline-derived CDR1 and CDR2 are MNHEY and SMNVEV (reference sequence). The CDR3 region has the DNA TGTGCCAGCAGTGGTGGACAGACCTACAATGAGCAGTTCTTC. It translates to CASSGGQTYNEQFF.

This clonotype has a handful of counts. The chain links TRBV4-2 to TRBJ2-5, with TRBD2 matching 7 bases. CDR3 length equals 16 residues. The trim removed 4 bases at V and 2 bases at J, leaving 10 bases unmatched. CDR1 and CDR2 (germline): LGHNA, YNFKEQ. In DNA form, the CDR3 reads TGTGCCAGCAGCCGAGTGGGAGGGCAGGAACAAGAGACCCAGTACTTC. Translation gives CASSRVGGQEQETQYF.

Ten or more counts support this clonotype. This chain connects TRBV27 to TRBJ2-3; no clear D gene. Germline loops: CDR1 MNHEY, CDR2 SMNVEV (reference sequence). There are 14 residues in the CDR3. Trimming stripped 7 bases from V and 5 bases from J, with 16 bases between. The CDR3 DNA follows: TGTGCCAGCACCGTGACTTGGCCGAAAGATACGCAGTATTTT. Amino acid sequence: CASTVTWPKDTQYF.

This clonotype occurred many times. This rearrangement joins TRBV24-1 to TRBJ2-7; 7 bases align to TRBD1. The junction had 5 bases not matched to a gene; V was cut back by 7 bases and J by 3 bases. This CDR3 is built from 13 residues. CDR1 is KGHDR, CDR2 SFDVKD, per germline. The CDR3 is CATRRAGGYEQYF. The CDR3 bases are TGTGCCACCAGGCGAGCAGGGGGCTACGAGCAGTACTTC.

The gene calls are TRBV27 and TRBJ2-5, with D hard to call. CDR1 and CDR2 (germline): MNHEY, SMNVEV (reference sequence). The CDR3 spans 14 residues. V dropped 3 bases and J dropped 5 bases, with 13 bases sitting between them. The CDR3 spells CASSLTGTWETQYF. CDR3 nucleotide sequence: TGTGCCAGCAGTTTGACTGGAACTTGGGAGACCCAGTACTTC.

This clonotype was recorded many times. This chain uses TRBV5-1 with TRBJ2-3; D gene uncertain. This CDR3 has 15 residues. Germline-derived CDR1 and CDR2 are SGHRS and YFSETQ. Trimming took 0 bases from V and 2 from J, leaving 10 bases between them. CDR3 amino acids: CASSLEVGVTDTQYF. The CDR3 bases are TGCGCCAGCAGCTTGGAGGTCGGAGTCACAGATACGCAGTATTTT.

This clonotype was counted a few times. The CDR3 DNA follows: TGTGCCAGTAATCCGGGACAGACTAATGAAAAACTGTTTTTT. It is translated as CASNPGQTNEKLFF. J is TRBJ1-4 and V is TRBV19; 7 bases map to TRBD1. CDR1 is LNHDA, CDR2 SQIVND, per germline (reference sequence). The trim removed 7 bases at V and 2 bases at J, leaving 4 bases unmatched. This CDR3 has 14 amino acids.

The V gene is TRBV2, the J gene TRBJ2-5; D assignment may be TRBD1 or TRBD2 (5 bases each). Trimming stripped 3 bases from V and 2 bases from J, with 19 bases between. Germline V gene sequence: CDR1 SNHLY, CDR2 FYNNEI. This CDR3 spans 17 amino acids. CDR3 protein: CASSEGPKGSGQETQYF. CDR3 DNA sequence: TGTGCCAGCAGTGAGGGGCCGAAGGGGTCGGGGCAAGAGACCCAGTACTTC.

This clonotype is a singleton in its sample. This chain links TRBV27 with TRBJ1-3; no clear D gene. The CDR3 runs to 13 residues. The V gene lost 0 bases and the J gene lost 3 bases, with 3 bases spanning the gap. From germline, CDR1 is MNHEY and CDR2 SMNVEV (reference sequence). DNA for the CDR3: TGTGCCAGCAGTTTATCTTTTGGAAACACCATATATTTT. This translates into CASSLSFGNTIYF.

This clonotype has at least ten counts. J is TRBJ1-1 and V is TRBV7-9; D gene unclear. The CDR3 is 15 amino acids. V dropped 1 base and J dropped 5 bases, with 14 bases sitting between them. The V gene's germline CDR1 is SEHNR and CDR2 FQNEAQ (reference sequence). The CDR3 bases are TGTGCCAGCAGCTTAGGCAGGCCCTCGGCTACTGAAGCTTTCTTT. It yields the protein CASSLGRPSATEAFF.

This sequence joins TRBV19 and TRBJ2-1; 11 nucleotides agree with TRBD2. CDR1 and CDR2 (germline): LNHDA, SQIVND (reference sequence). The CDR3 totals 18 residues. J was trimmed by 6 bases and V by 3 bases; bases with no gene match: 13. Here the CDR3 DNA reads TGTGCCAGTAGTATCTTACTAGCGGGAGCTTTTGGGGTCAATGAGCAGTTCTTC. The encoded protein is CASSILLAGAFGVNEQFF.

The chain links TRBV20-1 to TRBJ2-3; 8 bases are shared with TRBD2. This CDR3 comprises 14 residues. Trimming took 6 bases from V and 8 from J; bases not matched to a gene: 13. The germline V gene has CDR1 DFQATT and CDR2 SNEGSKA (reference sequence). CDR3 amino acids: CSAPPFSGKPTQYF. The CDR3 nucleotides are TGCAGTGCCCCCCCGTTTAGCGGGAAGCCTACGCAGTATTTT.

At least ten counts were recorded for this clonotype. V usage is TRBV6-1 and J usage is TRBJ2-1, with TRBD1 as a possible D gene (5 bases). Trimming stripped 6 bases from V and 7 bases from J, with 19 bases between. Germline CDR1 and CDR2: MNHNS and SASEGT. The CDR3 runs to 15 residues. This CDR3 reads CASRTDRFPINEQFF. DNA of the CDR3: TGTGCCAGCAGAACAGACAGATTTCCTATTAATGAGCAGTTCTTC.

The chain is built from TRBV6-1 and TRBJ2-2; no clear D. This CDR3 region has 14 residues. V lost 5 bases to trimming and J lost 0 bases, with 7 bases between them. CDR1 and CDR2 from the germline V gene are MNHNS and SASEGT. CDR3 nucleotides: TGTGCCAGCAGTAAACTGACGAACACCGGGGAGCTGTTTTTT. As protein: CASSKLTNTGELFF.

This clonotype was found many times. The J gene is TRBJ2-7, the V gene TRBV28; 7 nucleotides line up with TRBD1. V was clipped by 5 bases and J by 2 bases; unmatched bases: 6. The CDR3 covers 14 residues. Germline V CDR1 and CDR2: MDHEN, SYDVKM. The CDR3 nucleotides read TGTGCCAGCAGTAACCCTGGACAGGCCTACGAGCAGTACTTC. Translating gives CASSNPGQAYEQYF.

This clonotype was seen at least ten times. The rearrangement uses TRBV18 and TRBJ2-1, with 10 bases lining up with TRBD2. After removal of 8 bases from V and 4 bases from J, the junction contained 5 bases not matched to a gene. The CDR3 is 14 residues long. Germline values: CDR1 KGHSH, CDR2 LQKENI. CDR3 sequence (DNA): TGTGCCAGCAGCCCAGCGGGAGGGTACAATGAGCAGTTCTTC. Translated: CASSPAGGYNEQFF.

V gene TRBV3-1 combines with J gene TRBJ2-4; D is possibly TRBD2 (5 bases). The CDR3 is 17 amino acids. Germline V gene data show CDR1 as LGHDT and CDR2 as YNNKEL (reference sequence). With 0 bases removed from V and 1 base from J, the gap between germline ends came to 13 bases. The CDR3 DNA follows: TGTGCCAGCAGCCAAGATGAGACTACCTATGCCAAAAACATTCAGTACTTC. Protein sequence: CASSQDETTYAKNIQYF.

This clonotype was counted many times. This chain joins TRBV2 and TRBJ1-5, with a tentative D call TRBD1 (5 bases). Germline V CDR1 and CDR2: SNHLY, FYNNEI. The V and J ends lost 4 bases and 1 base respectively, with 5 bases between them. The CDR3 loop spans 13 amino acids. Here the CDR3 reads CASSAGSNQPQHF. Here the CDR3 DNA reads TGTGCCAGCAGTGCAGGGAGCAATCAGCCCCAGCATTTT.

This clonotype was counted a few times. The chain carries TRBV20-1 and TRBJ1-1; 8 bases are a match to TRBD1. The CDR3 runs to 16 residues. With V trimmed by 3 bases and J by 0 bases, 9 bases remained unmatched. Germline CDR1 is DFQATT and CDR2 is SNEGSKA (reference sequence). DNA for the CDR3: TGCAGTGCTAGGTCAGGGGGCTGGGGATTGAACACTGAAGCTTTCTTT. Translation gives CSARSGGWGLNTEAFF.

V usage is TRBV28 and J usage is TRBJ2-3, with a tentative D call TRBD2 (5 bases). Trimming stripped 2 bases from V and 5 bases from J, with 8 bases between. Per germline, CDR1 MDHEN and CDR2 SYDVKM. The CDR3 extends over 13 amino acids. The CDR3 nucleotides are TGTGCCAGCAGTTTAGCCGGGAAAGATACGCAGTATTTT. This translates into CASSLAGKDTQYF.

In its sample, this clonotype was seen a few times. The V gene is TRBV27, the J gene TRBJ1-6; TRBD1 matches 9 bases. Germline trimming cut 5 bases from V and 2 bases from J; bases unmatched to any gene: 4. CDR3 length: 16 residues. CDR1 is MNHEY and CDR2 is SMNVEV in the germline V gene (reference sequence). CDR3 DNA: TGTGCCAGCAGTACATGGACAGGGGCCTATAATTCACCCCTCCACTTT. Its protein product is CASSTWTGAYNSPLHF.